This T cell receptor (beta chain) was recorded in a study of T-cell reconstitution after alpha-beta-depleted transplantation in children. This clonotype has just a few counts. Its antigen remains unidentified. Findings and limits, study-wide: Reportedly, roughly two months post-transplant, alpha-beta T cells arose from several hundred expanded graft clones. Counts and diversity of T cells one year after transplant came mostly from newly produced T cells. Some patients' high day-60 TCRbeta diversity was attributed to recipient cells surviving conditioning.

Per germline, CDR1 DFQATT and CDR2 SNEGSKA (reference sequence). The V segment lost 3 bases and the J segment 6 bases; nucleotides outside the gene matches: 5. The CDR3 length is 15 residues. Unique molecular identifiers tagged the TCRbeta library. TCRdb itself ran the PCR reads through MiXCR, one entry per CDR3 protein. The sample lists approximately 150,000 distinct CDR3 sequences, about 8.8% occurring once. This sequence was found in a female patient between 2 and 15 years old who had a stem cell transplant for congenital amegakaryocytic thrombocytopenia, so the T cells may come from the graft donor. This specimen consisted of PBMCs, mostly from graft donor cells, obtained 180 days after TCRalphabeta/CD19-depleted stem cell transplant. The chain is built from TRBV20-1 and TRBJ2-1; 13 bases agree with TRBD2. The CDR3 loop reads CSARRRTSGSNEQFF. The CDR3 nucleotides read TGCAGTGCTAGGAGGCGGACTAGCGGGAGCAATGAGCAGTTCTTC.